This T cell receptor (beta chain) was retrieved from a study of blood T cell repertoires in COVID-19. Overall study: Collection of acute and convalescent COVID-19 samples took place in the United States, Italy and Spain. Sample material is recorded as cDNA or gDNA derived from T cells, B-cell-depleted T cells, or PBMCs.

Sequencing used immunoSEQ multiplex PCR; TCRdb keeps in-frame clones, though not all of them. The table includes about 410,000 clones, 89% detected once. Seattle enrolled patients during active infection and tracked them longitudinally. The CDR3 contains 16 residues. Germline CDR1 reads SGHDN; CDR2 reads FVKESK. Trimming at V came to 5 bases and at J to 4 bases, leaving 8 bases not matched to a gene. This receptor was obtained from a woman in her 40s with COVID-19, enrolled during active disease. The sequenced sample was peripheral blood. The V gene is TRBV14, the J gene TRBJ2-3; 11 bases map to TRBD2. Written as DNA, the CDR3 is TGTGCCAGCAGCATCCGAGGACTAGCGGGCGCAGATACGCAGTATTTT. It is translated as CASSIRGLAGADTQYF. The whole variable domain, filled in from reference TRBV14 and TRBJ2-3, reads EAGVTQFPSHSVIEKGQTVTLRCDPISGHDNLYWYRRVMGKEIKFLLHFVKESKQDESGMPNNRFLAERTGGTYSTLKVQPAELEDSGVYFCASSIRGLAGADTQYFGPGTRLTVL.